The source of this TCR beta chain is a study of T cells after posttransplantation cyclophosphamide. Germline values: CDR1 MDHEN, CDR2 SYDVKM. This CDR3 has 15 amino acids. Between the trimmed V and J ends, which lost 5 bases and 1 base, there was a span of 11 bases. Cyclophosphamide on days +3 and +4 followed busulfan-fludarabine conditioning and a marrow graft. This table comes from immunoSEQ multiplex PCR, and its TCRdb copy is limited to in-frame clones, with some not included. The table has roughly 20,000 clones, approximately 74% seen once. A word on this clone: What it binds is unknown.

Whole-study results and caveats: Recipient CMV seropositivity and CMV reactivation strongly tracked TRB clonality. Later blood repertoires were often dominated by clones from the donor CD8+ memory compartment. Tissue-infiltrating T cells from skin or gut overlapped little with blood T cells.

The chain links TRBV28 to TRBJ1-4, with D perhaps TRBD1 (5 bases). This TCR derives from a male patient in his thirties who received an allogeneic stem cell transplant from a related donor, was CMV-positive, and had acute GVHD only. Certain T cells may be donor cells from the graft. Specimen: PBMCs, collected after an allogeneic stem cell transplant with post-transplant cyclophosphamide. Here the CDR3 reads CASSVPQGTNEKLFF. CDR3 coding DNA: TGTGCCAGCAGTGTGCCCCAGGGAACTAATGAAAAACTGTTTTTT.